This passage covers 22 T cell receptor beta chains from one sample sequenced in a study of blood T cell repertoires in COVID-19. Some clones are missing from TCRdb's copy, which holds only in-frame ones; the method was immunoSEQ multiplex PCR. The table includes under 250,000 clones, around 80% detected once. The sequenced sample was peripheral blood. These TCRs come from a man between 45 and 60 years old with active or convalescent COVID-19.

The chain is built from TRBV2 and TRBJ1-4; 8 nucleotides agree with TRBD1. The CDR3 has 16 residues. The germline V gene has CDR1 SNHLY and CDR2 FYNNEI. V dropped 5 bases and J dropped 3; count of bases not matched to a gene: 8. CDR3 amino acids: CASSPLAGQANEKLFF. The CDR3 region has the DNA TGTGCCAGCAGTCCCCTGGCGGGACAGGCTAATGAAAAACTGTTTTTT.

The genes are TRBV29-1 and TRBJ1-4, with D tentatively TRBD1 (5 bases). CDR3 length equals 14 residues. Trimming pared 3 bases from V and 8 bases from J, leaving 16 bases between. The germline V gene has CDR1 SQVTM and CDR2 ANQGSEA. The CDR3 DNA sequence: TGCAGCGTTGACGCGGGGGGTGCGGGGGAAAAACTGTTTTTT. Translation: CSVDAGGAGEKLFF.

The V gene is TRBV28, the J gene TRBJ1-1, with no clear D. V lost 8 bases and J lost 0, with 10 bases in between. The CDR3 spans 13 residues. Per the germline V gene, CDR1 is MDHEN and CDR2 is SYDVKM. CDR3: CASVDGLNTEAFF. CDR3 coding DNA: TGTGCCAGCGTAGATGGTTTGAACACTGAAGCTTTCTTT.

The chain combines TRBV5-5 with TRBJ2-1; 10 bases line up with TRBD2. Germline V gives CDR1 SGHKS, CDR2 YYEKEE (reference sequence). The CDR3 consists of 15 residues. V lost 5 bases, J lost 8 bases, and 10 bases stayed unmatched. The CDR3 sequence: CASRKSGGALDEQFF. The CDR3 nucleotides are TGTGCCAGCAGAAAGAGCGGGGGGGCCTTGGATGAGCAGTTCTTC. Using reference TRBV5-5 and TRBJ2-1 for the parts outside the CDR3, the full variable domain is DAGVTQSPTHLIKTRGQQVTLRCSPISGHKSVSWYQQVLGQGPQFIFQYYEKEERGRGNFPDRFSARQFPNYSSELNVNALLLGDSALYLCASRKSGGALDEQFFGPGTRLTVL.

CDR3 nucleotides: TGTGCCAGCAGTTATGTGGATGGGCTCGAGCAGTACTTC. Its translation: CASSYVDGLEQYF. The chain combines TRBV6-5 with TRBJ2-7; D uncertain. Germline V gene sequence: CDR1 MNHEY, CDR2 SVGAGI. The CDR3 consists of 13 residues. Trimming cost V 3 bases and J 6 bases, with 12 bases left between them.

This rearrangement joins TRBV4-1 to TRBJ1-1; 9 positions agree with TRBD1. The J segment lost 4 bases and the V segment lost 3 bases, leaving 6 bases of the junction unmatched. Germline CDR1 is MGHRA and CDR2 is YSYEKL. CDR3 length equals 15 residues. CDR3 sequence reads: CASSQAGTGPTEAFF. Written as DNA, the CDR3 is TGCGCCAGCAGCCAGGCCGGGACAGGGCCCACTGAAGCTTTCTTT.

V gene TRBV25-1 combines with J gene TRBJ2-7; D unresolved. Germline V gene lookup returns CDR1 MGHDK and CDR2 SYGVNS. This CDR3 comprises 13 residues. Trimming removed 4 bases at V and 0 bases at J, with 7 bases between. The DNA for the CDR3 is TGTGCCAGCAGTGTTCTTAGCTCCTACGAGCAGTACTTC. It codes for CASSVLSSYEQYF.

The gene calls are TRBV20-1 and TRBJ1-2; D might be TRBD1 (5 bases). The CDR3 extends over 11 amino acids. Per the germline V gene, CDR1 is DFQATT and CDR2 is SNEGSKA (reference sequence). Deletions cut 6 bases from V and 3 bases from J, with 8 bases between. CDR3 amino acids: CSARAYYGYTF. The DNA for the CDR3 is TGCAGTGCCAGGGCCTACTATGGCTACACCTTC.

The chain employs TRBV5-1 and TRBJ1-6, with D possibly matching TRBD1 (6 bases). Germline CDR1 SGHRS, CDR2 YFSETQ. V was pared by 3 bases and J by 7 bases, with 14 bases between. The CDR3 runs to 15 residues. CDR3 region: CASSSSGTLNSPLHF. DNA for the CDR3: TGCGCCAGCAGCTCGTCCGGGACACTGAATTCACCCCTCCACTTT.

The chain couples TRBV25-1 to TRBJ1-2, with D unresolved. Germline loops: CDR1 MGHDK, CDR2 SYGVNS. The ends were cut back, 7 bases at V and 3 bases at J, with 12 bases in the middle. This CDR3 contains 13 residues. The CDR3 spells CASIRRDYYGYTF. The CDR3 DNA follows: TGTGCCAGCATTCGCCGGGATTACTATGGCTACACCTTC.

J is TRBJ2-7 and V is TRBV5-1, with 10 bases identical to TRBD2. J was trimmed by 0 bases and V by 4 bases; bases with no gene match: 4. The CDR3 spans 15 residues. Germline loops: CDR1 SGHRS, CDR2 YFSETQ. In DNA form, the CDR3 reads TGCGCCAGCAGCCCTGGACTAGCGGACTCCTACGAGCAGTACTTC. It yields the protein CASSPGLADSYEQYF.

The chain uses TRBV9 and TRBJ2-7, with D perhaps TRBD1 (5 bases). This CDR3 comprises 11 residues. V shed 3 bases and J shed 4 bases, with 5 bases lying between them. CDR1 is SGDLS and CDR2 is YYNGEE in the germline V gene. CDR3 sequence: CASSAGYEQYF. The CDR3 DNA follows: TGTGCCAGCAGCGCAGGGTACGAGCAGTACTTC. Full variable domain (outside the CDR3, taken from reference TRBV9 and TRBJ2-7): DSGVTQTPKHLITATGQRVTLRCSPRSGDLSVYWYQQSLDQGLQFLIQYYNGEERAKGNILERFSAQQFPDLHSELNLSSLELGDSALYFCASSAGYEQYFGPGTRLTVT.

This chain links TRBV11-2 with TRBJ2-7; D is unresolved. In germline, CDR1 is SGHAT, CDR2 FQNNGV. The CDR3 spans 12 residues. V gave up 3 bases and J gave up 6 bases, with 9 bases separating them. The CDR3 DNA is TGTGCCAGCAGCTTTGGTCTCGGCGAGCAGTACTTC. Protein product: CASSFGLGEQYF.

CDR3 nucleotides: TGTGCCAGCAGCCAGTATGGGGGCGCTGGGGCCAACGTCCTGACTTTC. Protein sequence: CASSQYGGAGANVLTF. The genes are TRBV7-3 and TRBJ2-6; TRBD1 is a possible D gene (6 bases). The CDR3 totals 16 residues. In germline, CDR1 is SGHTA, CDR2 FQGTGA. The V end was cut by 5 bases, the J end by 2 bases, with 13 bases between. The full variable domain, in which reference TRBV7-3 and TRBJ2-6 provide the parts outside the CDR3, is GAGVSQTPSNKVTEKGKYVELRCDPISGHTALYWYRQSLGQGPEFLIYFQGTGAADDSGLPNDRFFAVRPEGSVSTLKIQRTERGDSAVYLCASSQYGGAGANVLTFGAGSRLTVL.

V is TRBV19 and J is TRBJ2-1; 10 nucleotides align to TRBD1. Germline CDR1 is LNHDA and CDR2 is SQIVND (reference sequence). The V gene end was trimmed by 5 bases and the J gene end by 4 bases; junction bases not matched to a gene: 8. This CDR3 spans 16 amino acids. The CDR3 here is CASSPLRGQGYNEQFF. The CDR3 coding sequence is TGTGCCAGTAGTCCCCTCCGGGGACAGGGGTACAATGAGCAGTTCTTC.

V is TRBV5-1 and J is TRBJ1-5; a possible D gene is TRBD1 (5 bases). Deletions cut 4 bases from V and 0 bases from J, with 11 bases between. The CDR3 loop spans 15 amino acids. Germline CDR1 and CDR2: SGHRS and YFSETQ. In DNA, the CDR3 is TGCGCCAGCAGCATTCAGGGATATAGCAATCAGCCCCAGCATTTT. Protein: CASSIQGYSNQPQHF.

The rearrangement uses TRBV5-5 and TRBJ2-5; TRBD2 agrees at 12 bases. V dropped 4 bases and J dropped 5; count of bases not matched to a gene: 12. Germline V gene data show CDR1 as SGHKS and CDR2 as YYEKEE (reference sequence). The CDR3 loop spans 17 amino acids. This CDR3 is CASSRTSGVYSRETQYF. DNA of the CDR3: TGTGCCAGCAGCCGGACTAGCGGGGTTTATAGTCGCGAGACCCAGTACTTC.

J is TRBJ2-1 and V is TRBV5-1, with 8 bases aligning to TRBD1. The J segment lost 10 bases and the V segment lost 4 bases, leaving 13 bases of the junction unmatched. CDR1 SGHRS and CDR2 YFSETQ come from the germline V gene. CDR3 length: 15 amino acids. CDR3 in DNA: TGCGCCAGCAGCCTGGGGCGGACAGGGACGGGGGAGCAGTTCTTC. Residues: CASSLGRTGTGEQFF.

V gene TRBV29-1 combines with J gene TRBJ1-2; a possible D gene is TRBD1 (5 bases). The CDR3 contains 14 residues. Germline loops: CDR1 SQVTM, CDR2 ANQGSEA. Trimming cost V 3 bases and J 6 bases, with 17 bases left between them. The CDR3 spells CSVDPKGWVNGYTF. Written as DNA, the CDR3 is TGCAGCGTTGATCCCAAGGGGTGGGTAAATGGCTACACCTTC.

This clone was seen once. The chain couples TRBV2 to TRBJ2-3; TRBD2 aligns across 10 bases. Germline CDR1 is SNHLY and CDR2 is FYNNEI. The CDR3 covers 16 residues. V shed 5 bases, J shed 0 bases, and the junction held 5 bases outside the gene matches. CDR3 sequence reads: CASSPSGGTSTDTQYF. CDR3 DNA sequence: TGTGCCAGCAGTCCTAGCGGGGGCACTAGCACAGATACGCAGTATTTT.

The chain is built from TRBV28 and TRBJ2-7, with a tentative D call TRBD2 (5 bases). Germline V gene lookup returns CDR1 MDHEN and CDR2 SYDVKM. There are 13 residues in the CDR3. V was shortened by 7 bases and J by 1 base, with 11 bases between the two germline ends. The CDR3 loop reads CASTYRGSYEQYF. The CDR3 DNA follows: TGTGCCAGCACATACCGGGGATCCTACGAGCAGTACTTC.

The V gene is TRBV2, the J gene TRBJ2-7; TRBD2 agrees at 11 bases. Germline V gene sequence: CDR1 SNHLY, CDR2 FYNNEI. This CDR3 has 15 amino acids. V dropped 6 bases and J dropped 2; count of bases not matched to a gene: 6. DNA of the CDR3: TGTGCCAGCAGCCCTACTAGCGGGGGAACCTACGAGCAGTACTTC. This translates into CASSPTSGGTYEQYF.